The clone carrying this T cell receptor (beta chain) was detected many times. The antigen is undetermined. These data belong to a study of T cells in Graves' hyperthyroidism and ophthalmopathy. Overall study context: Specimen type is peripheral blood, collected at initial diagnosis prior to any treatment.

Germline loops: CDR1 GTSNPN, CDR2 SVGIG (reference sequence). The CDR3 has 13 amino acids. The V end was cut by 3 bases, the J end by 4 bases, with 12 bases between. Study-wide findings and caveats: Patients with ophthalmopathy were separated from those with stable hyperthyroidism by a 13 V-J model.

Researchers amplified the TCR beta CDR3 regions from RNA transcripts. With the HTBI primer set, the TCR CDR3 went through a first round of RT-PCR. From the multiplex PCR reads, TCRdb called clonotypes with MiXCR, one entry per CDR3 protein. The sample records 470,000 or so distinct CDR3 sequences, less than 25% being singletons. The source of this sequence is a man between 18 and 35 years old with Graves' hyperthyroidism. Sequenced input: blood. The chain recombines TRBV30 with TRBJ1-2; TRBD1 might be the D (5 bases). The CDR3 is CAWSRDGPYGYTF. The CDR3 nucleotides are TGTGCCTGGAGCCGGGACGGACCCTATGGCTACACCTTC.